Below are 27 T cell receptor beta chains sequenced from a single sample in a study of tissue T cells after allogeneic stem cell transplantation. The assay was immunoSEQ multiplex PCR, and TCRdb's table has in-frame clones only and misses some. The sample carries about 6,800 clones, about 50% recorded once. This material consisted of duodenum tissue, taken at autopsy. The source of these receptors is a female donor over 55 with lung cancer.

The chain is built from TRBV6-5 and TRBJ2-1; maybe TRBD1 (5 bases). The CDR3 loop spans 12 amino acids. CDR1 and CDR2 from the germline V gene are MNHEY and SVGAGI. Deletions cut 7 bases from V and 6 bases from J, with 10 bases between. As DNA, the CDR3 is TGTGCCAGCAAAGACAGAAGCAATGAGCAGTTCTTC. Its translation: CASKDRSNEQFF.

The chain carries TRBV19 and TRBJ2-4, with a possible D match to TRBD1 (5 bases). The germline gives CDR1 LNHDA, CDR2 SQIVND (reference sequence). With 5 bases removed from V and 9 bases from J, the gap between germline ends came to 8 bases. The CDR3 sequence is 11 residues long. The CDR3 reads CASSADSIQYF. CDR3 in DNA: TGTGCCAGTAGTGCCGACAGCATTCAGTACTTC.

The chain employs TRBV19 and TRBJ2-3, with D possibly TRBD1 on 5 matching bases. V was clipped by 5 bases and J by 2 bases, with 23 bases between them. This CDR3 has 18 amino acids. Germline loops: CDR1 LNHDA, CDR2 SQIVND (reference sequence). The CDR3 here is CASSAYASGLSFTDTQYF. DNA for the CDR3: TGTGCCAGTAGTGCCTACGCCTCAGGGCTCTCTTTCACAGATACGCAGTATTTT.

The chain carries TRBV30 and TRBJ1-4, with 11 bases aligning to TRBD1. This CDR3 comprises 12 residues. Germline V lookup: CDR1 GTSNPN, CDR2 SVGIG (reference sequence). The chain's CDR3 is CAGQGAAEKLFF. In nucleotides, the CDR3 is TGTGCTGGACAGGGGGCCGCTGAAAAACTGTTTTTT.

This chain links TRBV7-2 with TRBJ2-1; D may be TRBD1 or TRBD2 (5 bases each). V shed 10 bases and J shed 3 bases, with 13 bases lying between them. From germline, CDR1 is SGHTA and CDR2 FQGNSA. This CDR3 is 13 amino acids long. The CDR3 here is CATGTQSYNEQFF. The CDR3 DNA sequence: TGTGCCACCGGGACCCAAAGCTACAATGAGCAGTTCTTC.

J is TRBJ2-3 and V is TRBV3-1 (or the pseudogene TRBV3-2); D unclear. This CDR3 spans 17 amino acids. Germline-derived CDR1 and CDR2 are LGHDT and YNNKEL (reference sequence). Trimming took off 4 bases at V and 0 bases at J, with 17 bases between the two ends. CDR3 protein: CASSPRLYPDSTDTQYF. CDR3 sequence (DNA): TGTGCCAGCAGCCCGAGACTCTATCCGGATAGCACAGATACGCAGTATTTT.

The V and J genes are TRBV5-1 and TRBJ2-2; D is unresolved. The CDR3 totals 15 residues. Germline loops: CDR1 SGHRS, CDR2 YFSETQ. Trimming removed 0 bases from V and 1 base from J, with 7 bases in between. DNA for the CDR3: TGCGCCAGCAGCTTGGGGTACAGGAACACCGGGGAGCTGTTTTTT. It encodes CASSLGYRNTGELFF.

About this clone itself: The same CDR3 is also encoded by other DNA sequences in this sample. The V and J genes are TRBV6-1 and TRBJ1-5, with 8 positions matching TRBD1. Germline V lookup: CDR1 MNHNS, CDR2 SASEGT. V dropped 1 base and J dropped 6; count of bases not matched to a gene: 5. The CDR3 extends over 15 amino acids. The CDR3, as DNA: TGTGCCAGCAGTGAAGGGCAGGGGGCGACTCAGCCCCAGCATTTT. As protein: CASSEGQGATQPQHF.

The rearrangement joins TRBV30 to TRBJ1-1, with 8 bases lining up with TRBD1. J gave up 1 base and V 2 bases, and 6 bases lay outside the gene matches. The CDR3 contains 15 residues. Germline lookup yields CDR1 GTSNPN and CDR2 SVGIG (reference sequence). The CDR3 sequence is CAWSLPTGANTEAFF. CDR3 in DNA: TGTGCCTGGAGTTTACCGACAGGGGCGAACACTGAAGCTTTCTTT.

The CDR3 region is CASSLEKASGEQYF. The CDR3 DNA reads TGCGCCAGCAGCTTGGAAAAAGCGAGCGGCGAGCAGTACTTC. The chain combines TRBV5-1 with TRBJ2-7; weak D call: TRBD2 (5 bases). In germline, CDR1 is SGHRS, CDR2 YFSETQ. The CDR3 consists of 14 residues. V was trimmed by 0 bases and J by 6 bases, leaving 13 bases between them.

This clone is deemed medium-sized. The V gene is TRBV29-1, the J gene TRBJ2-5; 13 bases fit TRBD2. This CDR3 spans 16 amino acids. Germline V gives CDR1 SQVTM, CDR2 ANQGSEA. J was trimmed by 5 bases and V by 3 bases; bases with no gene match: 9. CDR3 region: CSVEPTSGRRRETQYF. DNA for the CDR3: TGCAGCGTTGAGCCGACTAGCGGGAGGAGGAGGGAGACCCAGTACTTC. The entire variable domain, with the rest obtained from reference TRBV29-1 and TRBJ2-5, is as follows: SAVISQKPSRDICQRGTSLTIQCQVDSQVTMMFWYRQQPGQSLTLIATANQGSEATYESGFVIDKFPISRPNLTFSTLTVSNMSPEDSSIYLCSVEPTSGRRRETQYFGPGTRLLVL.

This clone is termed medium-sized. The CDR3 nucleotides are TGCGCCAGCAGCAGAGACATCAGGAACGAGCAGTACTTC. Protein: CASSRDIRNEQYF. The J gene is TRBJ2-7, the V gene TRBV10-1; no clear D gene. The CDR3 spans 13 residues. Germline values: CDR1 WNHNN, CDR2 SYGVQD (reference sequence). Trimming left V 6 bases short and J 5 bases short, with 14 bases between.

This clone is classed as medium-sized (0.01 to 0.1%). This sequence joins TRBV7-2 and TRBJ2-2; no clear D. Trimming left V 5 bases short and J 0 bases short, with 13 bases between. The CDR3 runs 16 residues. Germline lookup yields CDR1 SGHTA and CDR2 FQGNSA. The DNA of the CDR3 is TGTGCCAGCAGCCTCGGACGGATTGCGAACACCGGGGAGCTGTTTTTT. This gives the protein CASSLGRIANTGELFF.

The J gene is TRBJ2-1, the V gene TRBV4-2; a possible D gene is TRBD2 (5 bases). Trimming took 5 bases from V and 3 from J, leaving 14 bases between them. In germline, CDR1 is LGHNA, CDR2 YNFKEQ. This CDR3 has 15 amino acids. The DNA for the CDR3 is TGTGCCAGCAGCGAGCACAGCGGCTACTACAATGAGCAGTTCTTC. Translation: CASSEHSGYYNEQFF.

V gene TRBV6-5 combines with J gene TRBJ1-1; D might be TRBD1 (6 bases). The CDR3 has 12 amino acids. Germline V CDR1 and CDR2: MNHEY, SVGAGI. V lost 6 bases to trimming and J lost 4 bases, with 9 bases between them. CDR3 sequence reads: CASRNRVTEAFF. The CDR3 coding sequence is TGTGCCAGCAGAAACAGGGTCACTGAAGCTTTCTTT.

This clone was picked up a small number of times. This chain links TRBV19 with TRBJ2-4, with D possibly matching TRBD1 (5 bases). From germline, CDR1 is LNHDA and CDR2 SQIVND (reference sequence). The CDR3 contains 12 residues. Trimming pared 7 bases from V and 6 bases from J, leaving 10 bases between. Written as DNA, the CDR3 is TGTGCCAGTACAGCAGGGCCAAACATTCAGTACTTC. Residues: CASTAGPNIQYF.

This clone was detected a few times. The J gene is TRBJ2-7, the V gene TRBV7-2, with TRBD2 matching over 7 bases. Germline values: CDR1 SGHTA, CDR2 FQGNSA. CDR3 size: 14 residues. Trimming took 3 bases from V and 4 from J; bases not matched to a gene: 6. CDR3 region: CASSLISGSYEQYF. The CDR3 DNA follows: TGTGCCAGCAGCTTGATTAGCGGGTCGTACGAGCAGTACTTC.

The chain is built from TRBV30 and TRBJ1-1, with D hard to call. Trimming left V 0 bases short and J 2 bases short, with 7 bases between. Per germline, CDR1 GTSNPN and CDR2 SVGIG (reference sequence). There are 13 residues in the CDR3. CDR3: CAWSVTRNTEAFF. The CDR3, as DNA: TGTGCCTGGAGTGTTACCCGAAACACTGAAGCTTTCTTT.

The chain uses TRBV6-5 and TRBJ2-7; D might be TRBD2 (7 bases). V lost 8 bases and J 0 bases, leaving 17 bases between the germline ends. This CDR3 region has 15 residues. Per germline, CDR1 MNHEY and CDR2 SVGAGI. CDR3 in amino acids: CASGARGGVSYEQYF. CDR3 DNA sequence: TGTGCCAGCGGCGCCCGAGGGGGGGTCTCCTACGAGCAGTACTTC.

This chain uses TRBV11-2 with TRBJ2-6; D is unresolved. The V end lost 3 bases, the J end lost 0 bases, and 6 bases lay between the germline ends. Germline CDR1 is SGHAT and CDR2 is FQNNGV. The CDR3 is made up of 15 amino acids. The CDR3 reads CASSFTYSGANVLTF. Written as DNA, the CDR3 is TGTGCCAGCAGCTTTACGTACTCTGGGGCCAACGTCCTGACTTTC.

The rearrangement links TRBV5-4 to TRBJ2-1, with TRBD2 as a possible D gene (6 bases). Per the germline V gene, CDR1 is SGHNT and CDR2 is YYREEE (reference sequence). This CDR3 has 16 residues. Trimming left V 4 bases short and J 3 bases short, with 17 bases between. The CDR3 is CASSRGKLAGYNEQFF. In DNA, the CDR3 is TGTGCCAGCAGCCGGGGTAAACTAGCCGGCTACAATGAGCAGTTCTTC.

The chain joins TRBV5-6 to TRBJ1-4; D unclear. Trimming stripped 2 bases from V and 6 bases from J, with 11 bases between. The CDR3 has 14 residues. Germline CDR1 reads SGHDT; CDR2 reads YYEEEE. Here the CDR3 reads CASSLSPTDEKLFF. In DNA, the CDR3 is TGTGCCAGCAGCTTAAGTCCGACGGATGAAAAACTGTTTTTT.

This chain links TRBV5-1 with TRBJ1-1, with 8 bases identical to TRBD1. The V gene end was trimmed by 4 bases and the J gene end by 8 bases; junction bases not matched to a gene: 7. CDR1 and CDR2 from the germline V gene are SGHRS and YFSETQ. The CDR3 sequence is 13 residues long. In nucleotides, the CDR3 is TGCGCCAGCAGCCTGGACAGGGTAGGGGAAGCTTTCTTT. This translates into CASSLDRVGEAFF.

This clone turned up a few times. The chain joins TRBV5-1 to TRBJ2-2; 13 nucleotides agree with TRBD2. The ends lost 3 bases at V and 2 bases at J; junction bases unmatched: 4. Germline assignment: CDR1 SGHRS and CDR2 YFSETQ. The CDR3 totals 17 residues. For the CDR3, the DNA is TGCGCCAGCAGCTGGACTAGCGGGAGCCCTAACACCGGGGAGCTGTTTTTT. The encoded protein is CASSWTSGSPNTGELFF.

The rearrangement uses TRBV6-5 and TRBJ2-3; 9 nucleotides agree with TRBD2. V was clipped by 5 bases and J by 3 bases; unmatched bases: 6. CDR1 is MNHEY, CDR2 SVGAGI, per germline. CDR3 length equals 15 residues. The CDR3: CASSTPSGATDTQYF. Here the CDR3 DNA reads TGTGCCAGCAGTACGCCTAGCGGGGCGACAGATACGCAGTATTTT.

In nucleotides, the CDR3 is TGTGCCAGCAGGAGGAGGGTTTATGGCTACACCTTC. This gives the protein CASRRRVYGYTF. The chain uses TRBV2 and TRBJ1-2; D call uncertain. Germline CDR1 and CDR2: SNHLY and FYNNEI. This CDR3 contains 12 residues. Trimming shortened V by 6 bases and J by 5 bases, and 10 bases separated the two germline ends.

This clone was counted a few times. This chain uses TRBV7-8 with TRBJ2-1; no reliable D call. Trimming took 1 base from V and 10 from J, leaving 14 bases between them. The length of the CDR3 is 14 residues. Germline CDR1 is SGHVS and CDR2 is FQNEAQ. The CDR3 spells CASSLGPVLQEQFF. The CDR3 DNA follows: TGTGCCAGCAGCTTAGGGCCTGTACTACAGGAGCAGTTCTTC.